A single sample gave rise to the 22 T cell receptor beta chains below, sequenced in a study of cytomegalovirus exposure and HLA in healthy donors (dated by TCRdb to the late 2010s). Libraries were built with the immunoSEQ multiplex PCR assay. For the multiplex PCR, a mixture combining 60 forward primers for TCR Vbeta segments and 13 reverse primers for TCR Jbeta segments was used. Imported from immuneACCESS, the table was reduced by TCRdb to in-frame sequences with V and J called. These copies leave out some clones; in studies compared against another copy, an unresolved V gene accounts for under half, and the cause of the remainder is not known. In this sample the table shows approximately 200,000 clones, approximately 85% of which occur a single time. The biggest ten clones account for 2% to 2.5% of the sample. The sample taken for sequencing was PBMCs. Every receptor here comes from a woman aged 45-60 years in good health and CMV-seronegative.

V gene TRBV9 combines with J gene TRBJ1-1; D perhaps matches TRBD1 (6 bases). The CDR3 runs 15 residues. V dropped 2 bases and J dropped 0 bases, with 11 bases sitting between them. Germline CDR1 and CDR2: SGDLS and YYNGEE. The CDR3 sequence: CASSVQGTMNTEAFF. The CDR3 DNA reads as TGTGCCAGCAGCGTCCAGGGGACCATGAACACTGAAGCTTTCTTT.

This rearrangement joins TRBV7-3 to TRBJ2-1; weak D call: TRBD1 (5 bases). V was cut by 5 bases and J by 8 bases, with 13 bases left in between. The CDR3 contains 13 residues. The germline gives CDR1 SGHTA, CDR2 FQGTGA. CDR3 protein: CASSPGWGDEQFF. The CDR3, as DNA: TGTGCCAGCAGCCCCGGATGGGGCGATGAGCAGTTCTTC. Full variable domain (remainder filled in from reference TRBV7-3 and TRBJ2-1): GAGVSQTPSNKVTEKGKYVELRCDPISGHTALYWYRQSLGQGPEFLIYFQGTGAADDSGLPNDRFFAVRPEGSVSTLKIQRTERGDSAVYLCASSPGWGDEQFFGPGTRLTVL.

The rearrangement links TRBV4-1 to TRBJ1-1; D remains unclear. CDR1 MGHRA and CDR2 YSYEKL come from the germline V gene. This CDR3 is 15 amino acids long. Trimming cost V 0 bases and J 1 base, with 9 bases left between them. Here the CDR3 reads CASSQDGRGNTEAFF. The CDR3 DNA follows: TGCGCCAGCAGCCAAGATGGGAGAGGGAACACTGAAGCTTTCTTT.

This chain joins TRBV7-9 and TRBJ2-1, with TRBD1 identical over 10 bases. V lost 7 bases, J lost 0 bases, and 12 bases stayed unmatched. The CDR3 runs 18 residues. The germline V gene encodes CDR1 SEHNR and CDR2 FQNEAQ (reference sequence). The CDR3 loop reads CASTLRGGQGISYNEQFF. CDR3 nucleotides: TGTGCCAGCACCCTACGGGGGGGACAGGGGATCTCCTACAATGAGCAGTTCTTC.

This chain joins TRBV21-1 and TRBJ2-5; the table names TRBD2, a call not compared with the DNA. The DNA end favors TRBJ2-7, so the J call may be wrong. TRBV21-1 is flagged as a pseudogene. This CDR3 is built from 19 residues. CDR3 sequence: CASSKGVFGWTSEVYEQYF. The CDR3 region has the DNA TGTGCCAGCAGCAAAGGTGTGTTTGGGTGGACTAGCGAAGTCTACGAGCAGTACTTC.

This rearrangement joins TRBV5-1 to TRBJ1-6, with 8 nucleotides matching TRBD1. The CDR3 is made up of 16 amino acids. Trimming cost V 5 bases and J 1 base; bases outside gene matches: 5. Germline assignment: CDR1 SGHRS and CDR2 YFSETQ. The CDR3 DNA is TGCGCCAGCAGTCCGACAGGGGAATCCTATAATTCACCCCTCCACTTT. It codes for CASSPTGESYNSPLHF.

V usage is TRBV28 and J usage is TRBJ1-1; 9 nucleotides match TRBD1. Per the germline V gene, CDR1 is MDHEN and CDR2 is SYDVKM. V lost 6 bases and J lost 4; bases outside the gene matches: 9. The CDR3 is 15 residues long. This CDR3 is CASRLQGARGTEAFF. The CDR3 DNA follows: TGTGCCAGCAGACTACAGGGGGCGCGGGGCACTGAAGCTTTCTTT.

The CDR3 DNA reads TGTGCCAGCAGCTTAGCTTTTGACAGATACTCCTACAATGAGCAGTTCTTC. Its protein product is CASSLAFDRYSYNEQFF. The chain uses TRBV7-2 and TRBJ2-1; perhaps TRBD1 as D (5 bases). This CDR3 has 17 residues. Trimming shortened V by 0 bases and J by 0 bases, and 12 bases separated the two germline ends. Germline lookup yields CDR1 SGHTA and CDR2 FQGNSA.

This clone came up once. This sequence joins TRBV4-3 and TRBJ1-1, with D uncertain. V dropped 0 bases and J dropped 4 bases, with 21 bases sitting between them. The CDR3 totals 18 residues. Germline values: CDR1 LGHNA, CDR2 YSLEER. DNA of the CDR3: TGCGCCAGCAGCCAAGATCGGGGTATGGTTGGAGAAGGCACTGAAGCTTTCTTT. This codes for CASSQDRGMVGEGTEAFF.

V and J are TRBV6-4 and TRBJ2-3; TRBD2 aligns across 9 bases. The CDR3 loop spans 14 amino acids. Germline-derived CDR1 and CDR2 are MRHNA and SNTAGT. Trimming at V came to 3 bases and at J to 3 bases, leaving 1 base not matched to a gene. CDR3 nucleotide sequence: TGTGCCAGCAGTGAAGCGGGAGGAACAGATACGCAGTATTTT. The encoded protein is CASSEAGGTDTQYF.

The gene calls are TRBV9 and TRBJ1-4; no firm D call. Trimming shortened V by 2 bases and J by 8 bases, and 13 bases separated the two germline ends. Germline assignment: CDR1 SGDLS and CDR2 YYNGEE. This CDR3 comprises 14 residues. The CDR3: CASSVSLGDEKLFF. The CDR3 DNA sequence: TGTGCCAGCAGCGTGAGCCTAGGAGACGAAAAACTGTTTTTT.

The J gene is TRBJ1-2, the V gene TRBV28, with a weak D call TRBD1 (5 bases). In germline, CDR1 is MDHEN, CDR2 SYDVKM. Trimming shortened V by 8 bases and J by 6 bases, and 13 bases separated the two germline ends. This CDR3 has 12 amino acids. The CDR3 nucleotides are TGTGCCAGCGGGCAGGGAACCCATGGCTACACCTTC. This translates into CASGQGTHGYTF.

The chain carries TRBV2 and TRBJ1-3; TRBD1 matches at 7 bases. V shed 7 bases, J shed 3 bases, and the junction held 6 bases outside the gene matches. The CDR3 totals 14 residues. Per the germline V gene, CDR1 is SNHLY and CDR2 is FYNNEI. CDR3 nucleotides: TGTGCCAGCATTCGAGGGGGCGGTGGAAACACCATATATTTT. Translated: CASIRGGGGNTIYF.

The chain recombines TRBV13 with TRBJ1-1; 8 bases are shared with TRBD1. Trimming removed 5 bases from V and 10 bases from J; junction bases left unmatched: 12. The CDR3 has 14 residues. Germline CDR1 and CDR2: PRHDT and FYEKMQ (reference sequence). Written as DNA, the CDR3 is TGTGCCAGCAGCACCCGGCAGGGGGCGCTGGGAGCTTTCTTT. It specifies CASSTRQGALGAFF.

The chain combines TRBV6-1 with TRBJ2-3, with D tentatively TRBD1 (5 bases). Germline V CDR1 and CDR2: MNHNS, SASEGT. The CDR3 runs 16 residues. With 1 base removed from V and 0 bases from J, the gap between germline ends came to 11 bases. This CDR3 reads CASSEVPGLSTDTQYF. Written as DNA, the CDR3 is TGTGCCAGCAGTGAAGTCCCAGGGTTAAGCACAGATACGCAGTATTTT.

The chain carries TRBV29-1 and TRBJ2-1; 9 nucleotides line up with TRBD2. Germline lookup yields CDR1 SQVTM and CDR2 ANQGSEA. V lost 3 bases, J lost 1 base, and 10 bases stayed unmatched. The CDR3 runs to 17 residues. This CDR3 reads CSVESSGMDLSYNEQFF. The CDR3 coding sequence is TGCAGCGTTGAGTCTAGCGGGATGGATCTGTCCTACAATGAGCAGTTCTTC.

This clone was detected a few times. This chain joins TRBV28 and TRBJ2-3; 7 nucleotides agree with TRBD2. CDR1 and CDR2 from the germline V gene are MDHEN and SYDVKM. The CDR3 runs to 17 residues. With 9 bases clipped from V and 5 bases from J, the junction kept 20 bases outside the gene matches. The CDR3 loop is CASGGWGGSGLGDTQYF. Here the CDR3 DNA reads TGTGCCAGTGGGGGGTGGGGAGGGTCAGGGTTGGGAGATACGCAGTATTTT.

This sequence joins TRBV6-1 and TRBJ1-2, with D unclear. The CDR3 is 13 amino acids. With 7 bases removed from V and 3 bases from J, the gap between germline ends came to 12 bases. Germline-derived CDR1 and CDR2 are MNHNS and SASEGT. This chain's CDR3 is CASNPEMDYGYTF. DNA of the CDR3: TGTGCCAGCAACCCCGAGATGGACTATGGCTACACCTTC.

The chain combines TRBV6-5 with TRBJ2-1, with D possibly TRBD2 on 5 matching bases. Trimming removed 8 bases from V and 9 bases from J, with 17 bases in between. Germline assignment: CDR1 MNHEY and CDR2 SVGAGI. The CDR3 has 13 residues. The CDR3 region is CASFSLTKGEQFF. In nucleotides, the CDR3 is TGTGCCAGCTTTTCCCTGACTAAGGGTGAGCAGTTCTTC.

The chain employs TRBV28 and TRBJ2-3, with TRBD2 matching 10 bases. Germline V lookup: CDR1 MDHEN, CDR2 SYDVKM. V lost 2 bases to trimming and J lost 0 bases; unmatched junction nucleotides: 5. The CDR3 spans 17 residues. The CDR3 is CASSLRLAGLSTDTQYF. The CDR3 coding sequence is TGTGCCAGCAGTTTAAGACTAGCGGGTCTTAGCACAGATACGCAGTATTTT.

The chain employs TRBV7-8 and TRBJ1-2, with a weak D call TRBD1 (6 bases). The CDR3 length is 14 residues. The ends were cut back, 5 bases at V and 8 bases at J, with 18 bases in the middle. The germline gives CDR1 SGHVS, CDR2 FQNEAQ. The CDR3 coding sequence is TGTGCCAGCAGCCACGCAGGGGACGCCTACGGCTACACCTTC. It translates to CASSHAGDAYGYTF.

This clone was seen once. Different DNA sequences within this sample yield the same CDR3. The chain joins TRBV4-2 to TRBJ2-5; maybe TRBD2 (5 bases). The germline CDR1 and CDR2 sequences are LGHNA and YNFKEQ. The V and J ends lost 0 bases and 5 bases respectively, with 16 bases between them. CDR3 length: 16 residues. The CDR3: CASSQDRTAGLETQYF. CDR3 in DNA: TGTGCCAGCAGCCAAGATAGGACGGCGGGTTTGGAGACCCAGTACTTC.